This TCR beta chain emerged from a study of shared clonotypes between healthy human individuals. Naive CD8 isolation took CD45RO-negative cells positively selected for CCR7 and excluded terminally differentiated effector memory CD45RA+ cells. From germline, CDR1 is SGHRS and CDR2 YFSETQ. The CDR3 spans 14 residues. Trimming took off 2 bases at V and 6 bases at J, with 11 bases between the two ends. Libraries were prepared by immunoSEQ multiplex PCR; TCRdb keeps only in-frame clonotypes and omits some of them. This table has around 1.9 million clones, about 93% appearing once. V is TRBV5-1 and J is TRBJ2-2; D is possibly TRBD1 (5 bases). Sequences were obtained from naive CD8+ T cells from PBMCs. This sequence was found in a man younger than 35 in good health. Some clones in this sample may be carry-over from other donors' samples. The CDR3 sequence is CASSFGQGSGELFF. The CDR3 DNA sequence: TGCGCCAGCAGCTTCGGTCAGGGTTCCGGGGAGCTGTTTTTT.